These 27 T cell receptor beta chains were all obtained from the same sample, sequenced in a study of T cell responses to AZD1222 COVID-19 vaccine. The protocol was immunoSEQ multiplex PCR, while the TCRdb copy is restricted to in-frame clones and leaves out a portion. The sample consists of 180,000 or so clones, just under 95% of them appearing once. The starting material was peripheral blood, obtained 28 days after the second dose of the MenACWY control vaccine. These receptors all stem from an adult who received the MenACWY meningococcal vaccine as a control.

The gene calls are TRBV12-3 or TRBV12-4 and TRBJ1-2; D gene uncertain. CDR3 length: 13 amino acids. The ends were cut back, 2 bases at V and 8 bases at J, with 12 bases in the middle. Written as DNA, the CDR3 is TGTGCCAGCAGTTTAATCCCTAATAGGGGCTACACCTTC. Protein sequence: CASSLIPNRGYTF.

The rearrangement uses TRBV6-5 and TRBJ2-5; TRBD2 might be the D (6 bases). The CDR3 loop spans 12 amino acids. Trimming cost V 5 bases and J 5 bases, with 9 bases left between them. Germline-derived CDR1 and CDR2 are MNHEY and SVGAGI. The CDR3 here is CASSRRGETQYF. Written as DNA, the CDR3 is TGTGCCAGCAGTCGGAGGGGTGAGACCCAGTACTTC.

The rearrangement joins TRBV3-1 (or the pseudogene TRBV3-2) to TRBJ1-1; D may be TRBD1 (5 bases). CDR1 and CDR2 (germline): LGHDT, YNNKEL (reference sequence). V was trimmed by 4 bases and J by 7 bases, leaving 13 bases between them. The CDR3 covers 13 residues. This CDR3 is CASSLRGGVEAFF. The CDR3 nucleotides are TGTGCCAGCAGCCTTCGGGGGGGGGTTGAAGCTTTCTTT.

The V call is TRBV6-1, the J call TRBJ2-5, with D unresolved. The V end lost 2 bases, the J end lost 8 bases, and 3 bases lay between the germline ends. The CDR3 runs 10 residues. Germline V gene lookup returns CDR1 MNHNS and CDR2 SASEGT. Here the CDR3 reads CASSERTQYF. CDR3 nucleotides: TGTGCCAGCAGTGAACGTACCCAGTACTTC.

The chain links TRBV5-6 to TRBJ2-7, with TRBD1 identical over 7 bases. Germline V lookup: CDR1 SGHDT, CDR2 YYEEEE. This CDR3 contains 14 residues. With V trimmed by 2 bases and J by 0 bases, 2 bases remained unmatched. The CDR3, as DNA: TGTGCCAGCAGCTTAAGGGACAGCTCCTACGAGCAGTACTTC. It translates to CASSLRDSSYEQYF.

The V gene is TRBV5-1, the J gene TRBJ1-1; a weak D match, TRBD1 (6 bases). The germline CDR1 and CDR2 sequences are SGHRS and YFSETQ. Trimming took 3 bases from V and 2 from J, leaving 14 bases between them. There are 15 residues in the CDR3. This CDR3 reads CASSSSGALNTEAFF. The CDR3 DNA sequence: TGCGCCAGCAGCTCGTCAGGGGCGCTTAACACTGAAGCTTTCTTT.

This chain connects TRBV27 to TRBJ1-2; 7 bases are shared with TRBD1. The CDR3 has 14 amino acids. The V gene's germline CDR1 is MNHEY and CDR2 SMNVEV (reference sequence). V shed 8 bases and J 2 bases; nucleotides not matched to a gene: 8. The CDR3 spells CASSPGQRNYGYTF. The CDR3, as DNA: TGTGCCAGCTCGCCGGGACAGAGAAACTATGGCTACACCTTC.

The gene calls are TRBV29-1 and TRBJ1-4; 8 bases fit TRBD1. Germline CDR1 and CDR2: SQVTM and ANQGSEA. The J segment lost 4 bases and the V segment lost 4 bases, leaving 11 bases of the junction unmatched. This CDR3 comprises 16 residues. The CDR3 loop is CSVVKGRGRNNEKLFF. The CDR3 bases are TGCAGCGTTGTAAAGGGCAGGGGGCGAAATAATGAAAAACTGTTTTTT. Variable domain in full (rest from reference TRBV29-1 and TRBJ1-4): SAVISQKPSRDICQRGTSLTIQCQVDSQVTMMFWYRQQPGQSLTLIATANQGSEATYESGFVIDKFPISRPNLTFSTLTVSNMSPEDSSIYLCSVVKGRGRNNEKLFFGSGTQLSVL.

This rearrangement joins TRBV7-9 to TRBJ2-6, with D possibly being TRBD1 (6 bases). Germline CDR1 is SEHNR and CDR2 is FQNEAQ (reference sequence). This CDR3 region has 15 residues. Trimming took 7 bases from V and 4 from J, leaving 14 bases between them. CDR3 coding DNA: TGTGCCAGCACCAAAAACAGGGCCGGGGCCAACGTCCTGACTTTC. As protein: CASTKNRAGANVLTF.

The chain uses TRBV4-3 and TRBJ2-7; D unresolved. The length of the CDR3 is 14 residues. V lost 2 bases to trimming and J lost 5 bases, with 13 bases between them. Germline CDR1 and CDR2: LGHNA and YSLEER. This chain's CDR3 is CASSQILESNEQYF. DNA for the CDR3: TGCGCCAGCAGCCAAATTCTGGAGTCGAACGAGCAGTACTTC.

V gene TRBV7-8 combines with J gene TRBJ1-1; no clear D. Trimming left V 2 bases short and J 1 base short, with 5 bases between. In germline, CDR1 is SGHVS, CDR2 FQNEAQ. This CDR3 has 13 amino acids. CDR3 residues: CASSLKRNTEAFF. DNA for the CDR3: TGTGCCAGCAGCTTAAAACGGAACACTGAAGCTTTCTTT.

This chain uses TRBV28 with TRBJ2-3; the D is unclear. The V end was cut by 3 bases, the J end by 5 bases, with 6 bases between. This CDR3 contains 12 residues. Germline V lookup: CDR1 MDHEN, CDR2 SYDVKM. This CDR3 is CASSFPGDTQYF. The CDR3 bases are TGTGCCAGCAGTTTCCCCGGAGATACGCAGTATTTT.

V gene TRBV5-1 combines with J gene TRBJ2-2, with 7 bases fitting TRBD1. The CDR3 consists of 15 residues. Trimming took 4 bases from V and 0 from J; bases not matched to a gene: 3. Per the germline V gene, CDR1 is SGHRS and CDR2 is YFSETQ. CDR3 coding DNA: TGCGCCAGCAGCAAGGGACAGACGAACACCGGGGAGCTGTTTTTT. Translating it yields CASSKGQTNTGELFF.

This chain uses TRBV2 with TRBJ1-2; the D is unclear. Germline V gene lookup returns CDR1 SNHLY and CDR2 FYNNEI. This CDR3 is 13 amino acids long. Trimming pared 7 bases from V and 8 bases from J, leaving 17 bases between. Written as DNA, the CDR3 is TGTGCCAGCATCTTCGGTAGAGGCTTAGGCTACACCTTC. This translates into CASIFGRGLGYTF.

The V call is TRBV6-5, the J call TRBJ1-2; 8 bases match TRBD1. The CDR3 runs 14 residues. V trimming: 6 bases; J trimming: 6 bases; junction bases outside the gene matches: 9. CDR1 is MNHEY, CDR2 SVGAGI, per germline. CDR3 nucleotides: TGTGCCAGCAGCCCGGGACAGGTGGTCAATGGCTACACCTTC. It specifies CASSPGQVVNGYTF.

The DNA for the CDR3 is TGTGCCAGCAGTTACTCGGCAGGGGGTTATGGCTACACCTTC. Translation gives CASSYSAGGYGYTF. V is TRBV6-5 and J is TRBJ1-2, with 7 bases matching TRBD1. With 0 bases clipped from V and 5 bases from J, the junction kept 3 bases outside the gene matches. Germline lookup yields CDR1 MNHEY and CDR2 SVGAGI. The CDR3 extends over 14 amino acids.

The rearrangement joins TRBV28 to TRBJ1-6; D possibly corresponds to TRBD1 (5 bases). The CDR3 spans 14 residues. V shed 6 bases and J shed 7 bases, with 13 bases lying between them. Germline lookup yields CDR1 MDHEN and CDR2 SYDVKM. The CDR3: CASRVGGTNSPLHF. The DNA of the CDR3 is TGTGCCAGCAGGGTGGGGGGTACCAATTCACCCCTCCACTTT.

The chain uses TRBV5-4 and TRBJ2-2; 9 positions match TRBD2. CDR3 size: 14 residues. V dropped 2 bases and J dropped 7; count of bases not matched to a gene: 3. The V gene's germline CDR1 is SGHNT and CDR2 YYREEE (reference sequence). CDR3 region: CASSFERGVGELFF. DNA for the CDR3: TGTGCCAGCAGCTTCGAGCGGGGGGTCGGGGAGCTGTTTTTT.

As DNA, the CDR3 is TGTGCCAGCAGTTTGGCAGGGGGCAGCTATGGCTACACCTTC. This encodes CASSLAGGSYGYTF. V is TRBV28 and J is TRBJ1-2, with 8 bases that match TRBD1. Germline values: CDR1 MDHEN, CDR2 SYDVKM. V shed 3 bases and J 4 bases; nucleotides not matched to a gene: 4. This CDR3 is built from 14 residues.

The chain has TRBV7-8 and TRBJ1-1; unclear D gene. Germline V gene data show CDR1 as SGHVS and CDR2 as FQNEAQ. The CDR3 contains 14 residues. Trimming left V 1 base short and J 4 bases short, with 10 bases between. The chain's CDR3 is CASSLDGLGTEAFF. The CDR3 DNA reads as TGTGCCAGCAGCTTAGACGGCCTGGGCACTGAAGCTTTCTTT.

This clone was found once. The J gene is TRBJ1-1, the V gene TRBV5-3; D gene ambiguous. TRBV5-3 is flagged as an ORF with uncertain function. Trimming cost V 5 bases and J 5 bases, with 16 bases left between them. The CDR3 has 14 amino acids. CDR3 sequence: CARRPRAGETEAFF. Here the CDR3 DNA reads TGTGCCAGAAGACCTCGGGCGGGAGAGACTGAAGCTTTCTTT.

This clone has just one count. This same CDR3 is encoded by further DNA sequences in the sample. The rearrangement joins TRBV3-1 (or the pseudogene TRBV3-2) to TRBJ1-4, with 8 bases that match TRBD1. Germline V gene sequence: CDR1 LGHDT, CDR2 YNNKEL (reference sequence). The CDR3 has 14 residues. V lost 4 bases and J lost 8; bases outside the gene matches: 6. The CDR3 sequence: CASSPGQGGEKLFF. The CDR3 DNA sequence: TGTGCCAGCAGCCCTGGACAGGGAGGGGAAAAACTGTTTTTT.

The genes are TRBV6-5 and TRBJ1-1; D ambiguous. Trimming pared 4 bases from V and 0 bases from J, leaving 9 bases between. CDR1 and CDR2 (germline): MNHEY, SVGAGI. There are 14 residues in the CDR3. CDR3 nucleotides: TGTGCCAGCAGTTTGACACAGCTGAACACTGAAGCTTTCTTT. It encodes CASSLTQLNTEAFF.

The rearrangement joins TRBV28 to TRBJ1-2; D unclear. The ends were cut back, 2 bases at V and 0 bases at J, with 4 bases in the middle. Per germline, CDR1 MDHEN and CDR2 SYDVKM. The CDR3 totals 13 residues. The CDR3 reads CASSLATNYGYTF. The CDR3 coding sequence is TGTGCCAGCAGTTTAGCGACTAACTATGGCTACACCTTC.

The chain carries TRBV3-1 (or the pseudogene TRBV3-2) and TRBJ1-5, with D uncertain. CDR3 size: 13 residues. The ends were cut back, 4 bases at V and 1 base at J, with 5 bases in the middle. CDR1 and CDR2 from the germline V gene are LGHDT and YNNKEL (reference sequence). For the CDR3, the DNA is TGTGCCAGCAGCCGTGGAAGCAATCAGCCCCAGCATTTT. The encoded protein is CASSRGSNQPQHF.

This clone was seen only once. CDR3 sequence (DNA): TGCGCCAGCAGCCAAGAGGAGGGTCATAATTCACCCCTCCACTTT. Amino acid sequence: CASSQEEGHNSPLHF. The chain uses TRBV4-1 and TRBJ1-6; D is undetermined. CDR3 length equals 15 residues. Per germline, CDR1 MGHRA and CDR2 YSYEKL. V was clipped by 0 bases and J by 5 bases, with 8 bases between them.

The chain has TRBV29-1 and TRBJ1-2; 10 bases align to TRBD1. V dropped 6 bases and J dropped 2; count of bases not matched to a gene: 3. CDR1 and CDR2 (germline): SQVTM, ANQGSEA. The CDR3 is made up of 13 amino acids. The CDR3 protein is CSVPTGGNYGYTF. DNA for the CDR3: TGCAGCGTGCCGACAGGGGGCAACTATGGCTACACCTTC.